This T cell receptor beta chain was observed in a study of T cells in narcolepsy. Looking at the study overall: Healthy controls were enrolled alongside patients with narcolepsy type 1 or type 2.

Study-level results: HCRT-specific and TRIB2-specific autoreactive clonotypes appeared among same-patient CSF and blood CD4+ clonotypes. Autoreactive clonotypes reportedly recurred in blood of same and different patients, not controls.

On this clone itself: Antigen unknown.

CDR1 and CDR2 from the germline V gene are MNHEY and SMNVEV (reference sequence). The CDR3 sequence is 15 residues long. V was trimmed by 3 bases and J by 8 bases, leaving 17 bases between them. Clones were sequenced by immunoSEQ multiplex PCR, and TCRdb holds only the in-frame ones, with some missing. Of under 11,000 clones listed, over 65% were seen once; the top ten hold under 25%. This receptor was obtained from a human donor with narcolepsy. Sample: CD45RA- memory CD8+ T cells from PBMCs. J is TRBJ1-5 and V is TRBV27; weak D call: TRBD1 (6 bases). The CDR3 protein is CASSLGWGPGEPQHF. The CDR3 DNA follows: TGTGCCAGCAGTTTGGGTTGGGGGCCTGGGGAGCCCCAGCATTTT.